This T cell receptor (beta chain) stems from a study of Ad26.COV2.S vaccination and SARS-CoV-2 variants. As to treatment: roughly 18 received Ad26.COV2.S at low or high dose, single or two shots; several received placebo; per-sample allocation not given. Sample collection was performed on day 63 after the first vaccine or placebo injection. Germline assignment: CDR1 MGHRA and CDR2 YSYEKL. V lost 1 base to trimming and J lost 6 bases; unmatched junction nucleotides: 11. The CDR3 is 17 residues long. Data came from immunoSEQ multiplex PCR; TCRdb stores just in-frame clones and leaves some out. The sample records 350,000 to 500,000 clones, around 90% being singletons. The sample holds one count of this clone.

The chain carries TRBV4-1 and TRBJ2-2; 7 bases map to TRBD1. The clonotype comes from a person aged 18-60 years who received the Ad26.COV2.S COVID-19 vaccine or a placebo. The specimen comprised peripheral blood, sampled in a trial of Ad26.COV2.S vaccine versus placebo. The CDR3 is CASSQVLGHTGAGELFF. CDR3 DNA: TGCGCCAGCAGCCAAGTTTTGGGCCACACAGGGGCCGGGGAGCTGTTTTTT.